A single sample is the source of the 28 T cell receptor beta chains below, sequenced in a study of regulatory T cells in long-lasting Graves disease. Building the TCR beta libraries relied on iRepertoire HTBI primers, and CDR3 regions underwent Arm-PCR. TCRdb reprocessed the multiplex PCR reads with MiXCR, giving one entry per CDR3 protein. There are some 250,000 distinct CDR3 sequences in the sample; around 19% occur only once, and around 20% lies in the top ten. The time point here: newly diagnosed GD, antithyroid drugs for less than 3 months. Researchers made the TCR library from RNA that was extracted from PBMCs. This material consisted of peripheral blood mononuclear cells (PBMCs), taken at new diagnosis, from a patient treated with antithyroid drugs. These receptor sequences come from a female donor with Graves disease.

The chain employs TRBV11-3 and TRBJ2-5; 8 nucleotides align to TRBD1. The V gene's germline CDR1 is SGHNT and CDR2 YENEEA. The CDR3 length is 19 residues. J lost 2 bases, V lost 4 bases, and 18 bases had no gene match. Here the CDR3 DNA reads TGTGCCAGCAGCTCCACCTGGGTCCGGACAGGGAGAGTACAAGAGACCCAGTACTTC. Amino acids: CASSSTWVRTGRVQETQYF.

In its sample, this clonotype was seen many times. This chain joins TRBV6-2 or TRBV6-3 and TRBJ2-3, with 7 bases identical to TRBD2. The V and J ends lost 3 bases and 3 bases, in that order; junction bases with no gene match: 6. The CDR3 covers 15 residues. Germline V gene data show CDR1 as MNHEY and CDR2 as SVGEGT. The CDR3 DNA reads as TGTGCCAGCAGTTATGACGGTAGCGGGACAGATACGCAGTATTTT. This gives the protein CASSYDGSGTDTQYF.

This clonotype was counted ten times or more. V usage is TRBV18 and J usage is TRBJ2-3, with 7 bases matching TRBD2. The CDR3 totals 18 residues. Looked up from germline, CDR1 is KGHSH and CDR2 is LQKENI. V lost 0 bases, J lost 1 base, and 10 bases stayed unmatched. CDR3 nucleotide sequence: TGTGCCAGCTCACCACCGACTTTCGCGGGAGAAGGCACAGATACGCAGTATTTT. Protein: CASSPPTFAGEGTDTQYF.

This clonotype was seen at least ten times. This chain links TRBV10-2 with TRBJ1-4; TRBD1 aligns across 7 bases. V dropped 6 bases and J dropped 7; count of bases not matched to a gene: 11. The CDR3 totals 15 residues. Germline lookup yields CDR1 WSHSY and CDR2 SAAADI. CDR3 nucleotide sequence: TGCGCCAGCAGCGACCTACAGGGGATTTTTGAAAAACTGTTTTTT. It encodes CASSDLQGIFEKLFF.

In this sample, this clonotype turned up many times. This rearrangement joins TRBV20-1 to TRBJ2-1, with D possibly being TRBD2 (6 bases). The V gene lost 5 bases and the J gene lost 0 bases, with 11 bases spanning the gap. The CDR3 is made up of 14 amino acids. From germline, CDR1 is DFQATT and CDR2 SNEGSKA (reference sequence). CDR3 DNA: TGCAGTGCTGTAGCGGTAAGCTCCTACAATGAGCAGTTCTTC. This codes for CSAVAVSSYNEQFF.

This chain connects TRBV18 to TRBJ2-5; D might be TRBD1 or TRBD2, each matching 5 bases. Germline CDR1 KGHSH, CDR2 LQKENI. The V gene lost 6 bases and the J gene lost 2 bases, with 10 bases spanning the gap. The CDR3 is made up of 13 amino acids. The CDR3 region has the DNA TGTGCCAGCTCGGGGACGGCACAAGAGACCCAGTACTTC. Residues: CASSGTAQETQYF.

The chain employs TRBV28 and TRBJ2-5, with D tentatively TRBD2 (5 bases). CDR3 size: 12 residues. CDR1 is MDHEN, CDR2 SYDVKM, per germline. Trimming stripped 9 bases from V and 4 bases from J, with 12 bases between. The CDR3 protein is CASTGGGETQYF. The CDR3 nucleotides read TGTGCCAGTACCGGAGGTGGAGAGACCCAGTACTTC.

This clonotype was counted many times. V gene TRBV12-3 or TRBV12-4 combines with J gene TRBJ2-7, with unresolved D. This CDR3 comprises 14 residues. V shed 3 bases and J shed 0 bases, with 9 bases lying between them. CDR3 DNA sequence: TGTGCCAGCAGTTTGAGCGTGAGCTCCTACGAGCAGTACTTC. The encoded protein is CASSLSVSSYEQYF.

Note on this clonotype: The CDR3 end shows no conserved phenylalanine or tryptophan, and so a read error is likely. The DNA for the CDR3 is TGTGCCAGCAGCCCACAGGAGGTGGCCTATGGCTACACCGTC. Residues: CASSPQEVAYGYTV. This chain connects TRBV7-9 to TRBJ1-2; a weak D match, TRBD1 (5 bases). This CDR3 contains 14 residues. The ends were cut back, 5 bases at V and 4 bases at J, with 14 bases in the middle. Germline V gene sequence: CDR1 SEHNR, CDR2 FQNEAQ (reference sequence).

This clonotype was seen ten or more times. This chain links TRBV11-2 with TRBJ2-5, with no clear D. The germline V and J ends were trimmed by 1 base and 5 bases, with 5 bases remaining between them. The CDR3 has 12 amino acids. In germline, CDR1 is SGHAT, CDR2 FQNNGV. Written as DNA, the CDR3 is TGTGCCAGCAGCTTAGTCGGTGAGACCCAGTACTTC. Its translation: CASSLVGETQYF.

This clonotype was observed many times. The V and J genes are TRBV7-2 and TRBJ1-1; TRBD1 is a possible D gene (6 bases). The ends were cut back, 3 bases at V and 8 bases at J, with 10 bases in the middle. CDR1 and CDR2 from the germline V gene are SGHTA and FQGNSA. The CDR3 is 12 amino acids. CDR3 sequence reads: CASSLFRGEAFF. CDR3 DNA sequence: TGTGCCAGCAGCTTGTTTAGGGGGGAAGCTTTCTTT.

This clonotype was detected many times. The CDR3 DNA reads TGTGCCATCACTCGGGGACTAGCGGGCCTCACAGATACGCAGTATTTT. It codes for CAITRGLAGLTDTQYF. This rearrangement joins TRBV10-3 to TRBJ2-3; TRBD2 matches 12 bases. The CDR3 extends over 16 amino acids. In germline, CDR1 is ENHRY, CDR2 SYGVKD. The ends lost 7 bases at V and 2 bases at J; junction bases unmatched: 7.

CDR3 protein: CASSSRGHEQFF. CDR3 DNA: TGTGCCAGCAGCTCCAGGGGGCATGAGCAGTTCTTC. The chain recombines TRBV7-3 with TRBJ2-1, with 8 bases aligning to TRBD1. V lost 4 bases and J lost 8; bases outside the gene matches: 1. Germline loops: CDR1 SGHTA, CDR2 FQGTGA. The CDR3 contains 12 residues.

The table lists this clonotype with many counts. The V gene is TRBV20-1, the J gene TRBJ2-3; D gene uncertain. This CDR3 spans 13 amino acids. Germline lookup yields CDR1 DFQATT and CDR2 SNEGSKA (reference sequence). V was cut by 0 bases and J by 1 base, with 5 bases left in between. CDR3 in DNA: TGCAGTGCTAGAGAGGTCCGCACAGATACGCAGTATTTT. Protein sequence: CSAREVRTDTQYF.

This clonotype was seen repeatedly, ten times or more. The chain uses TRBV24-1 and TRBJ2-1; 7 nucleotides line up with TRBD1. Germline V CDR1 and CDR2: KGHDR, SFDVKD. V lost 12 bases and J lost 11; bases outside the gene matches: 18. The CDR3 extends over 14 amino acids. The CDR3 loop reads CAASPGQNNEKQFF. For the CDR3, the DNA is TGTGCCGCTAGTCCGGGACAGAATAATGAGAAGCAGTTCTTC.

This clonotype has only a few counts. This sequence joins TRBV30 and TRBJ2-7; TRBD2 matches at 16 bases. Looked up from germline, CDR1 is GTSNPN and CDR2 is SVGIG (reference sequence). The trim removed 3 bases at V and 3 bases at J, leaving 11 bases unmatched. This CDR3 comprises 18 residues. The CDR3 spells CAWSSGLAGGKNLYEQYF. The CDR3 DNA reads as TGTGCCTGGAGCTCGGGACTAGCGGGAGGGAAAAACCTCTACGAGCAGTACTTC.

This clonotype is a singleton in its sample. The genes are TRBV6-2 or TRBV6-3 and TRBJ2-3; D might be TRBD1 (7 bases). This CDR3 is built from 15 residues. V was clipped by 5 bases and J by 4 bases, with 16 bases between them. The germline gives CDR1 MNHEY, CDR2 SVGEGT. The CDR3 reads CASSETGSSADTQYF. The CDR3 coding sequence is TGTGCCAGCAGTGAGACAGGGTCTAGCGCAGATACGCAGTATTTT.

This clonotype came up a few times. The chain carries TRBV19 and TRBJ2-1, with 10 bases that match TRBD1. CDR3 length equals 15 residues. The J segment lost 6 bases and the V segment lost 2 bases, leaving 4 bases of the junction unmatched. Germline V gene data show CDR1 as LNHDA and CDR2 as SQIVND (reference sequence). CDR3 bases: TGTGCCAGTAGTATATTTCGGACAGGGGGCAATGAGCAGTTCTTC. Encoded protein: CASSIFRTGGNEQFF. The full variable domain, in which reference TRBV19 and TRBJ2-1 provide the parts outside the CDR3, is DGGITQSPKYLFRKEGQNVTLSCEQNLNHDAMYWYRQDPGQGLRLIYYSQIVNDFQKGDIAEGYSVSREKKESFPLTVTSAQKNPTAFYLCASSIFRTGGNEQFFGPGTRLTVL.

This clonotype was found many times. The chain links TRBV12-3 or TRBV12-4 to TRBJ2-5; 8 positions agree with TRBD2. Unmatched junction bases numbered 7, after V lost 2 bases and J lost 5 bases. The CDR3 totals 15 residues. The CDR3 protein is CASSLRAGVGETQYF. In nucleotides, the CDR3 is TGTGCCAGCAGTTTAAGAGCGGGAGTAGGTGAGACCCAGTACTTC.

This clonotype was picked up many times. The V call is TRBV28, the J call TRBJ2-1; a possible D gene is TRBD2 (7 bases). The CDR3 totals 16 residues. The ends were cut back, 6 bases at V and 3 bases at J, with 18 bases in the middle. Germline CDR1 MDHEN, CDR2 SYDVKM. CDR3 DNA sequence: TGTGCCAGCAGCTCCTGGGGGGGGGCGGGCTACAATGAGCAGTTCTTC. Translation gives CASSSWGGAGYNEQFF. Complete variable domain (other parts from reference TRBV28 and TRBJ2-1): DVKVTQSSRYLVKRTGEKVFLECVQDMDHENMFWYRQDPGLGLRLIYFSYDVKMKEKGDIPEGYSVSREKKERFSLILESASTNQTSMYLCASSSWGGAGYNEQFFGPGTRLTVL.

This clonotype has ten or more counts. This chain joins TRBV24-1 and TRBJ2-2; D is undetermined. The V end lost 4 bases, the J end lost 6 bases, and 14 bases lay between the germline ends. The germline CDR1 and CDR2 sequences are KGHDR and SFDVKD. This CDR3 region has 15 residues. CDR3 amino acids: CATSDPESPAGELFF. The CDR3 DNA is TGTGCCACCAGTGACCCAGAGTCTCCGGCCGGGGAGCTGTTTTTT.

The chain joins TRBV28 to TRBJ2-5; D remains ambiguous. Per germline, CDR1 MDHEN and CDR2 SYDVKM. The V gene lost 5 bases and the J gene lost 0 bases, with 7 bases spanning the gap. The CDR3 is made up of 13 amino acids. In nucleotides, the CDR3 is TGTGCCAGCAGTCAAGGGAACCAAGAGACCCAGTACTTC. Its protein is CASSQGNQETQYF.

This clonotype was recorded many times. The rearrangement joins TRBV30 to TRBJ1-5; TRBD1 agrees at 9 bases. This CDR3 region has 13 residues. Germline V gene lookup returns CDR1 GTSNPN and CDR2 SVGIG (reference sequence). Trimming at V came to 1 base and at J to 5 bases, leaving 0 bases not matched to a gene. The CDR3 nucleotides are TGTGCCTGGAGTGACAGGGGGCATCAGCCCCAGCATTTT. It yields the protein CAWSDRGHQPQHF. Together with reference TRBV30 and TRBJ1-5, the CDR3 gives the full variable domain: SQTIHQWPATLVQPVGSPLSLECTVEGTSNPNLYWYRQAAGRGLQLLFYSVGIGQISSEVPQNLSASRPQDRQFILSSKKLLLSDSGFYLCAWSDRGHQPQHFGDGTRLSIL.

V is TRBV19 and J is TRBJ2-5, with 12 nucleotides matching TRBD2. The germline gives CDR1 LNHDA, CDR2 SQIVND (reference sequence). The CDR3 runs to 16 residues. V lost 4 bases and J lost 13; bases outside the gene matches: 16. The CDR3 protein is CASSTPRGATSGSLYF. The CDR3 DNA reads as TGTGCCAGTAGTACACCCCGGGGGGCGACTAGCGGGAGTTTGTACTTC. The complete variable domain, with remaining parts taken from reference TRBV19 and TRBJ2-5, reads DGGITQSPKYLFRKEGQNVTLSCEQNLNHDAMYWYRQDPGQGLRLIYYSQIVNDFQKGDIAEGYSVSREKKESFPLTVTSAQKNPTAFYLCASSTPRGATSGSLYFGPGTRLLVL.

This clonotype was seen ten or more times. V usage is TRBV19 and J usage is TRBJ2-7, with 8 bases aligning to TRBD2. V gave up 2 bases and J gave up 0 bases; unmatched junction bases: 3. CDR1 and CDR2 (germline): LNHDA, SQIVND (reference sequence). The length of the CDR3 is 15 residues. CDR3 region: CASSIIGRASYEQYF. The DNA of the CDR3 is TGTGCCAGTAGTATAATCGGGAGGGCCTCCTACGAGCAGTACTTC.

J is TRBJ2-7 and V is TRBV7-9, with D unresolved. This CDR3 spans 15 amino acids. Trimming took off 2 bases at V and 2 bases at J, with 13 bases between the two ends. Germline lookup yields CDR1 SEHNR and CDR2 FQNEAQ (reference sequence). The CDR3 sequence is CASSLNTLGPYEQYF. For the CDR3, the DNA is TGTGCCAGCAGCTTAAACACACTCGGTCCCTACGAGCAGTACTTC.

This clonotype was observed a single time. A read error may be the cause here, since a much bigger clone is one base away. The chain has TRBV24-1 and TRBJ2-3; 7 bases are shared with TRBD2. Germline V lookup: CDR1 KGHDR, CDR2 SFDVKD. The CDR3 covers 16 residues. CDR3 nucleotide sequence: TGTGCCGCCAGTGACCCGGGGGGATTTGGCACAGATACGCAGTATTTT. This codes for CAASDPGGFGTDTQYF.

This clonotype was observed a handful of times. The chain has TRBV14 and TRBJ2-1; 7 nucleotides align to TRBD1. This CDR3 comprises 16 residues. The V and J ends lost 4 bases and 6 bases, in that order; junction bases with no gene match: 12. CDR1 and CDR2 from the germline V gene are SGHDN and FVKESK. CDR3 region: CASSPFRTGVSNEQFF. In DNA, the CDR3 is TGTGCCAGCAGCCCGTTCAGGACAGGAGTATCCAATGAGCAGTTCTTC.